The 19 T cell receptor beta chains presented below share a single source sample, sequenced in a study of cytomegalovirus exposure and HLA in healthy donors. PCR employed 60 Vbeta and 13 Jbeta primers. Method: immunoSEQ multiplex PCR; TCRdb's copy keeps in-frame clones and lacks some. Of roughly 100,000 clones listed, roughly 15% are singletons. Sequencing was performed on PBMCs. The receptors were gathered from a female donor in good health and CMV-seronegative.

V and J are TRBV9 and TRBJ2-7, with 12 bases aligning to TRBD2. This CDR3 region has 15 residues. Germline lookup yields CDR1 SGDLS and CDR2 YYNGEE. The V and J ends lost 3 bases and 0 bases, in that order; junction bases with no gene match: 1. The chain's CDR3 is CASSELAGGSYEQYF. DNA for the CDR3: TGTGCCAGCAGCGAACTAGCGGGAGGCTCCTACGAGCAGTACTTC.

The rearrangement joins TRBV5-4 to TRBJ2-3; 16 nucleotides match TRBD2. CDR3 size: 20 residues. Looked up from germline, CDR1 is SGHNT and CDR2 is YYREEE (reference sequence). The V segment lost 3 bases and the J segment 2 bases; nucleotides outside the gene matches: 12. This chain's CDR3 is CASSSGLSGTSGRATDTQYF. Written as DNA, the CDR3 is TGTGCCAGCAGCTCGGGACTGTCCGGGACTAGCGGGAGGGCCACAGATACGCAGTATTTT.

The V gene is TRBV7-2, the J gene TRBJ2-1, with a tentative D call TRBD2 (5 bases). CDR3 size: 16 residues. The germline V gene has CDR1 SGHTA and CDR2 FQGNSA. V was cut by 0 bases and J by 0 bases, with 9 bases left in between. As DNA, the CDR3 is TGTGCCAGCAGCTTAGCGCTGGGGAGCTCCTACAATGAGCAGTTCTTC. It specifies CASSLALGSSYNEQFF.

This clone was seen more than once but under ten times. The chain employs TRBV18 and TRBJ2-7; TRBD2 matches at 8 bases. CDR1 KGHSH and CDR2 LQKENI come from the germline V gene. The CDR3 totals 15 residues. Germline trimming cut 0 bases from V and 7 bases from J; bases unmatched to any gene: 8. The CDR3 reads CASSPPTSGGKEQYF. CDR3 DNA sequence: TGTGCCAGCTCACCACCAACCAGCGGGGGAAAAGAGCAGTACTTC.

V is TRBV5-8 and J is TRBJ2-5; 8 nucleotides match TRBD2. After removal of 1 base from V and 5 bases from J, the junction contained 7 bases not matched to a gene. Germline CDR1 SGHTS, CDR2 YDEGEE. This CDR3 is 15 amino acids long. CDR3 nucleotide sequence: TGTGCCAGCAGCTTGACGGGGGGGAACGATGAGACCCAGTACTTC. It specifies CASSLTGGNDETQYF.

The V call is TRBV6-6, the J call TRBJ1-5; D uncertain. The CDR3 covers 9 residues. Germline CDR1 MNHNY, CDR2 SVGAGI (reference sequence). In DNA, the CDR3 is TGTGCAGCCGCCCAGCCCCAGCATTTT. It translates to CAAAQPQHF.

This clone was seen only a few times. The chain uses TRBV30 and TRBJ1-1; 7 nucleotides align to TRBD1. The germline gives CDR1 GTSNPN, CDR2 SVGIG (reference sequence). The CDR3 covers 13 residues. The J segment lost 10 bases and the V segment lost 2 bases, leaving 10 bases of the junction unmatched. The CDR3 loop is CAWSSTGVRGAFF. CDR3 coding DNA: TGTGCCTGGAGTTCAACAGGGGTTCGGGGAGCTTTCTTT.

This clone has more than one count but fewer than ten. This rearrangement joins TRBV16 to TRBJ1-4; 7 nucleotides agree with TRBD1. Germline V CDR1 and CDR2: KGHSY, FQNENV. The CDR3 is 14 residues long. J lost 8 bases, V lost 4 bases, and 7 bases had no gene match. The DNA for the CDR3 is TGTGCCAGCAGCCTCCGACAGGGAAGGGAAAAACTGTTTTTT. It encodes CASSLRQGREKLFF.

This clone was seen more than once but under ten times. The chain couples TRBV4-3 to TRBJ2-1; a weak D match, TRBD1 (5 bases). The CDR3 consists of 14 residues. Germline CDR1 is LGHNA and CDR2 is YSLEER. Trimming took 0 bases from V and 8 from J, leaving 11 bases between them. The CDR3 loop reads CASSQERGVDEQFF. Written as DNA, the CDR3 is TGCGCCAGCAGCCAAGAAAGGGGCGTTGATGAGCAGTTCTTC.

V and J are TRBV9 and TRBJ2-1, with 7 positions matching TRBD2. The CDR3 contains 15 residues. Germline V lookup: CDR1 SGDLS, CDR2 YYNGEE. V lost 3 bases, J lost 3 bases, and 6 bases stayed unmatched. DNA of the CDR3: TGTGCCAGCAGCGCACAGCGGGGATACTACAATGAGCAGTTCTTC. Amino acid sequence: CASSAQRGYYNEQFF.

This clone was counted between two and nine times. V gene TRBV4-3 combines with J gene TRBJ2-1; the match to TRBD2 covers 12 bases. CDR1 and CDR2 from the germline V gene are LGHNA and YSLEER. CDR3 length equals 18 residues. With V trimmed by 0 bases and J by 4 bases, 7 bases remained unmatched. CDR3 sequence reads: CASSQDPSGTSGYNEQFF. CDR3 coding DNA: TGCGCCAGCAGCCAAGATCCGTCCGGGACTAGCGGGTACAATGAGCAGTTCTTC.

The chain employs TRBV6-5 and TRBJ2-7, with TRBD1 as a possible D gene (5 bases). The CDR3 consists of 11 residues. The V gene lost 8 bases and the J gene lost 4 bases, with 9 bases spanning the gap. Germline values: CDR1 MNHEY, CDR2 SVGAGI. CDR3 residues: CASGRVYEQYF. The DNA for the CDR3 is TGTGCCAGCGGCAGGGTTTACGAGCAGTACTTC.

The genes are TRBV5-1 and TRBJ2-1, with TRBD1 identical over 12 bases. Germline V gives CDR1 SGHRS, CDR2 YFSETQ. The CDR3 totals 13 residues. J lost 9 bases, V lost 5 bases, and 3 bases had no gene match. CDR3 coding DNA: TGCGCCAGCAGGGGACAGGGGGCCGGTGAGCAGTTCTTC. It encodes CASRGQGAGEQFF.

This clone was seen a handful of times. CDR3: CSVAPTGTYEQYF. CDR3 nucleotides: TGCAGCGTGGCCCCGACAGGGACCTACGAGCAGTACTTC. V and J are TRBV29-1 and TRBJ2-7; TRBD1 agrees at 7 bases. Trimming removed 6 bases from V and 2 bases from J; junction bases left unmatched: 7. The CDR3 length is 13 residues. Germline CDR1 is SQVTM and CDR2 is ANQGSEA.

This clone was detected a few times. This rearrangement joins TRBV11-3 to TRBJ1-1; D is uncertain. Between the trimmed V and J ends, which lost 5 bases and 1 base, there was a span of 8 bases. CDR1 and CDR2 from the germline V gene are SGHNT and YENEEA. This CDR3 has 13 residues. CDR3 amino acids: CASSVTENTEAFF. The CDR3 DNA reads TGTGCCAGCAGCGTTACAGAGAACACTGAAGCTTTCTTT.

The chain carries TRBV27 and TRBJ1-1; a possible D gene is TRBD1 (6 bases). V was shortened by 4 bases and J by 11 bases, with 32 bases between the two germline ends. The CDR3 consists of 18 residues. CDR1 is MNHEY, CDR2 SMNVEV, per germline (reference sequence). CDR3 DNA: TGTGCCAGCAGTTCAGCGGCGGGGGGGGCGGGGGGTCCTCGGTGGGCTTTCTTT. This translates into CASSSAAGGAGGPRWAFF.

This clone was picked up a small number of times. The CDR3 DNA sequence: TGTGCCTTGGATGCCGGGTTAAGCTCCTACGAGCAGTACTTC. This codes for CALDAGLSSYEQYF. The V call is TRBV30, the J call TRBJ2-7; D not resolved. The CDR3 consists of 14 residues. V lost 7 bases and J lost 0, with 16 bases in between. Looked up from germline, CDR1 is GTSNPN and CDR2 is SVGIG (reference sequence).

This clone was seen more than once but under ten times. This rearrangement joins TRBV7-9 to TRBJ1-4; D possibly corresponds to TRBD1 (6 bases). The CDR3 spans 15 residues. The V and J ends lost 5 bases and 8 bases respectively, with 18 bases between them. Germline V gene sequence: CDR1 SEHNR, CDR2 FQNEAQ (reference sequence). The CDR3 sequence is CASSGTGSSDEKLFF. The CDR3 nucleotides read TGTGCCAGCAGCGGAACAGGGAGTTCGGACGAAAAACTGTTTTTT.

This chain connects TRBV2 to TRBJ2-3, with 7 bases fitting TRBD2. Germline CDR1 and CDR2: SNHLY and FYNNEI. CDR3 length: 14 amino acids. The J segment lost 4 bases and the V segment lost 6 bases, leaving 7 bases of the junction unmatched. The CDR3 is CASRLLASADTQYF. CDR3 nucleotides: TGTGCCAGCAGACTACTAGCGAGCGCAGATACGCAGTATTTT.